Listed below are T cell receptor beta chains from one sample, sequenced in a study of shared clonotypes between healthy human individuals. TCRdb keeps only in-frame clones here, not all; method: immunoSEQ multiplex PCR. The sample has just over 2,000,000 clones, 85% to 95% seen once. The sample consisted of naive CD4+ T cells sorted from blood. These receptors originate from a man between 18 and 35 years old in good health. CDR3s include the opening cysteine and the closing phenylalanine or tryptophan. D genes are given only for firm matches. Some rows have no size entry. The others give once, few or many, or a class for an expanded clone.

D gene: NA
clone size: NA
V gene: TRBV30
J gene: TRBJ2-7
CDR3 protein: CAWTQGLGEQYF
CDR3 DNA: TGTGCCTGGACTCAGGGGCTAGGCGAGCAGTACTTC

D gene: NA
clone size: NA
V gene: TRBV6-1
J gene: TRBJ1-2
CDR3 protein: CASSPTGEGYGYTF
CDR3 DNA: TGTGCCAGCAGTCCGACGGGGGAAGGATATGGCTACACCTTC

D gene: TRBD2
clone size: NA
V gene: TRBV5-1
J gene: TRBJ2-1
CDR3 protein: CASSLSAGGWNEQFF
CDR3 DNA: TGCGCCAGCAGCTTATCAGCGGGAGGGTGGAATGAGCAGTTCTTC

D gene: NA
clone size: NA
V gene: TRBV5-1
J gene: TRBJ1-1
CDR3 protein: CASWGAYGTEAFF
CDR3 DNA: TGCGCCAGCTGGGGGGCGTATGGCACTGAAGCTTTCTTT

D gene: NA
clone size: NA
V gene: TRBV7-2
J gene: TRBJ1-3
CDR3 protein: CASSSTGNSGNTIYF
CDR3 DNA: TGTGCCAGCAGCTCAACGGGGAATTCTGGAAACACCATATATTTT

D gene: TRBD1
clone size: NA
V gene: TRBV6-5
J gene: TRBJ1-3
CDR3 protein: CASSLRRGNSGNTIYF
CDR3 DNA: TGTGCCAGCAGTTTACGCAGGGGGAACTCTGGAAACACCATATATTTT

D gene: NA
clone size: once
V gene: TRBV29-1
J gene: TRBJ1-1
CDR3 protein: CSVEDTVAFF
CDR3 DNA: TGCAGCGTTGAAGATACCGTGGCTTTCTTT

D gene: TRBD1
clone size: NA
V gene: TRBV9
J gene: TRBJ1-6
CDR3 protein: CASSPGTDYNSPLHF
CDR3 DNA: TGTGCCAGCAGCCCGGGGACAGACTATAATTCACCCCTCCACTTT

D gene: NA
clone size: NA
V gene: TRBV21-1
J gene: TRBJ2-7
CDR3 protein: CASSTTLAGKYF
CDR3 DNA: TGTGCCAGCAGCACCACTTTAGCGGGAAAGTACTTC

D gene: TRBD1
clone size: NA
V gene: TRBV6-4
J gene: TRBJ2-7
CDR3 protein: CASSDLTGNSYEQYF
CDR3 DNA: TGTGCCAGCAGTGATTTGACAGGGAACTCCTACGAGCAGTACTTC

D gene: TRBD1
clone size: once
V gene: TRBV27
J gene: TRBJ1-5
CDR3 protein: CASSSGQSYQPQHF
CDR3 DNA: TGTGCCAGCAGCTCGGGACAGTCGTATCAGCCCCAGCATTTT

D gene: NA
clone size: NA
V gene: TRBV23-1
J gene: TRBJ2-2
CDR3 protein: CASSPPPGVANTGELFF
CDR3 DNA: TGCGCCAGCAGTCCTCCCCCGGGGGTCGCGAACACCGGGGAGCTGTTTTTT

D gene: TRBD1
clone size: NA
V gene: TRBV9
J gene: TRBJ1-2
CDR3 protein: CASSVEGASGYTF
CDR3 DNA: TGTGCCAGCAGCGTAGAGGGGGCTAGTGGCTACACCTTC

D gene: TRBD2
clone size: NA
V gene: TRBV7-2
J gene: TRBJ2-7
CDR3 protein: CASSLASGPTYEQYF
CDR3 DNA: TGTGCCAGCAGCTTGGCTAGCGGGCCCACCTACGAGCAGTACTTC

D gene: NA
clone size: NA
V gene: TRBV10-3
J gene: TRBJ1-1
CDR3 protein: CAISGYGFRGTEAFF
CDR3 DNA: TGTGCCATCAGTGGATACGGTTTTCGGGGCACTGAAGCTTTCTTT

D gene: TRBD2
clone size: NA
V gene: TRBV6-6
J gene: TRBJ2-5
CDR3 protein: CASFSGAAREKTQYF
CDR3 DNA: TGTGCCAGTTTTAGCGGGGCCGCCCGAGAAAAGACCCAGTACTTC

D gene: NA
clone size: NA
V gene: TRBV7-2
J gene: TRBJ2-2
CDR3 protein: CASTHTGELFF
CDR3 DNA: TGTGCCAGCACCCACACCGGGGAGCTGTTTTTT

D gene: NA
clone size: NA
V gene: TRBV6-5
J gene: TRBJ2-7
CDR3 protein: CASSRGDYEQYF
CDR3 DNA: TGTGCCAGCAGTCGTGGGGACTACGAGCAGTACTTC

D gene: NA
clone size: NA
V gene: TRBV6-5
J gene: TRBJ1-3
CDR3 protein: CASSYQGSGNTIYF
CDR3 DNA: TGTGCCAGCAGTTACCAAGGGTCCGGAAACACCATATATTTT

D gene: NA
clone size: NA
V gene: TRBV18
J gene: TRBJ1-4
CDR3 protein: CASSPPRPPGEKLFF
CDR3 DNA: TGTGCCAGCTCACCACCGCGACCGCCCGGAGAAAAACTGTTTTTT

D gene: NA
clone size: NA
V gene: TRBV29-1
J gene: TRBJ2-2
CDR3 protein: CSVDWAGLNTGELFF
CDR3 DNA: TGCAGCGTTGATTGGGCGGGATTAAACACCGGGGAGCTGTTTTTT

D gene: NA
clone size: NA
V gene: TRBV11-2
J gene: TRBJ1-1
CDR3 protein: CASSDQLNTEAFF
CDR3 DNA: TGTGCCAGCAGCGATCAATTGAACACTGAAGCTTTCTTT

D gene: NA
clone size: NA
V gene: TRBV21-1
J gene: TRBJ2-1
CDR3 protein: CASSNNLRGRGLCNEQFF
CDR3 DNA: TGTGCCAGCAGCAATAACTTGAGGGGCAGGGGTCTCTGCAATGAGCAGTTCTTC

D gene: NA
clone size: NA
V gene: TRBV12-5
J gene: TRBJ2-1
CDR3 protein: CASGYQPTGSNEQFF
CDR3 DNA: TGTGCTAGTGGTTATCAACCAACAGGGAGCAATGAGCAGTTCTTC

D gene: NA
clone size: NA
V gene: TRBV11-2
J gene: TRBJ2-7
CDR3 protein: CASSSQSGAHYEQYF
CDR3 DNA: TGTGCCAGCAGCTCCCAGTCCGGCGCACACTACGAGCAGTACTTC

D gene: TRBD1
clone size: NA
V gene: TRBV6-1
J gene: TRBJ2-7
CDR3 protein: CASSEREDRGYYEQYF
CDR3 DNA: TGTGCCAGCAGTGAAAGGGAGGACAGGGGTTACTACGAGCAGTACTTC

D gene: TRBD1
clone size: once
V gene: TRBV28
J gene: TRBJ2-2
CDR3 protein: CASRSSGTGSGELFF
CDR3 DNA: TGTGCCAGCAGGTCATCCGGGACAGGGTCCGGGGAGCTGTTTTTT

D gene: NA
clone size: NA
V gene: TRBV5-4
J gene: TRBJ2-3
CDR3 protein: CASSLALSVTQYF
CDR3 DNA: TGTGCCAGCAGCTTGGCCTTGAGCGTTACGCAGTATTTT

D gene: NA
clone size: NA
V gene: TRBV19
J gene: TRBJ2-5
CDR3 protein: CASSTGPQETQYF
CDR3 DNA: TGTGCCAGTAGCACAGGGCCACAAGAGACCCAGTACTTC

D gene: NA
clone size: NA
V gene: TRBV7-8
J gene: TRBJ1-1
CDR3 protein: CASSLRLTAANTEAFF
CDR3 DNA: TGTGCCAGCAGCTTAAGGTTAACGGCGGCGAACACTGAAGCTTTCTTT

D gene: NA
clone size: few
V gene: TRBV11-3
J gene: TRBJ1-1
CDR3 protein: CASSPNREIGAFF
CDR3 DNA: TGTGCCAGCAGCCCAAACAGGGAGATCGGAGCTTTCTTT